The text below deals with one TCR beta chain. The antigen remains unidentified. The data are from a study of STAT5B mutations in CD4+ large granular lymphocyte leukemia. The study, taken as a whole, reports: About 24% of private leukemic clonotypes occurred rarely in other patients' non-leukemic repertoires.

With 3 bases removed from V and 5 bases from J, the gap between germline ends came to 10 bases. CDR1 is SGHTA, CDR2 FQGTGA, per germline. There are 13 residues in the CDR3. In the authors' workflow: Lowest detectable productive clonotype frequency was 2.59 x 10-5. Assay: immunoSEQ multiplex PCR; the TCRdb copy retains only in-frame clones and omits some. Clone size and the V and J calls come from that table; the DNA yielded D and trimming. The table records fewer than 40,000 clones, roughly 70% of them present only once. V and J are TRBV7-3 and TRBJ2-5; perhaps TRBD2 as D (6 bases). Sample: CD4+ T cells from blood buffy coats. The source is a human donor in good health. This CDR3 reads CASSLGGPETQYF. As DNA, the CDR3 is TGTGCCAGCAGCTTGGGGGGACCGGAGACCCAGTACTTC. The full variable domain, its missing parts supplied by reference TRBV7-3 and TRBJ2-5, is GAGVSQTPSNKVTEKGKYVELRCDPISGHTALYWYRQSLGQGPEFLIYFQGTGAADDSGLPNDRFFAVRPEGSVSTLKIQRTERGDSAVYLCASSLGGPETQYFGPGTRLLVL.